This paragraph covers one TCR beta chain sequence. The table lists this clone with a few counts. Its target antigen remains unknown. Qualities for individual bases were not recorded, and no much larger clone is one base off. The data are from a study of neoadjuvant nivolumab and ipilimumab in lung cancer (TCRdb year 2020). Context from the whole study: Nivolumab was administered intravenously at 3 mg/kg on days 1, 15 and 29, and in the combination arm ipilimumab 1 mg/kg was added on day 1 only. The primary endpoint of the trial was the rate of major pathologic response (MPR) in the intention-to-treat population of each study arm. The trial treated about 44 patients with operable NSCLC: some 23 were randomized to nivolumab monotherapy and around 20 to nivolumab plus ipilimumab. TCR repertoires in pretherapy (baseline) peripheral blood were compared with TCR repertoires in tumors resected at surgery after neoadjuvant immune checkpoint blockade. Matched pretherapy and resected tumor pairs were analyzed from seven patients, of whom four had been treated with nivolumab and three with nivolumab plus ipilimumab.

Points the paper makes about the study in general: From pretherapy to surgery, tumor T-cell richness and clonality went up in three of three dual-therapy tumors, versus only two of four nivolumab-treated tumors. Compared with tumor-adjacent uninvolved lung, resected tumors had greater TCR richness and clonality, and increases showed up in more of the dual-therapy-treated tumors. No significant correlation was found between TCR clonality and pathologic tumor regression, and only a single major-pathologic-response sample was available for the analysis of TCR clonality versus pathologic tumor regression. TCR richness in pretherapy blood showed a positive correlation with richness in tumors resected after neoadjuvant therapy (Spearman R of about 0.77). A small number of samples was subjected to TCR sequencing.

The sample's time point label is to be understood as: at surgical resection after neoadjuvant nivolumab +/- ipilimumab. The samples were obtained from NEOSTAR, a phase 2 randomized trial that tested neoadjuvant nivolumab or nivolumab plus ipilimumab, followed by surgery, in operable NSCLC. From the germline V gene, CDR1 is LGHNA and CDR2 is YNFKEQ. A distance of 10 bases separates the germline ends of V and J, which lose 4 bases and 1 base respectively. The CDR3 numbers 14 residues from cysteine through phenylalanine. Just CDR3 DNA is preserved here, 42 bases in frame from base 1. Libraries were prepared through the immunoSEQ multiplex PCR assay. The authors' pipeline ran thus. Richness and clonality were used to summarize the repertoires, and clones that significantly expanded or contracted between pre- and post-therapy samples were identified. What TCRdb holds here is the immuneACCESS table cut down to in-frame rearrangements. Part of the clones is not present; checked against another copy, under half of the missing clones reflect an unresolved V gene, and the others are unexplained. Clonal size and the V and J genes are those of that table, whereas D and trimming came from the DNA. The sample records 9,500 to 10,000 clones, 70% to 80% of which are singletons. Clones ranked in the top ten supply roughly 8% of the sample.

The rearranged segments are TRBV4-2 and TRBJ1-1, with the D gene not confidently named. Source: tumor tissue, taken after neoadjuvant nivolumab, alone or with ipilimumab, at or shortly before surgery. This clonotype was obtained from an adult with non-small cell lung cancer. Some clones in this sample may be carry-over from other donors' samples. The CDR3 in this case is CASSPAGGNTEAFF. The DNA sequence reads TGTGCCAGCAGCCCAGCCGGCGGGAACACTGAAGCTTTCTTT.